The text below deals with one T cell receptor (beta chain). Its target is not known. Treatment specified: around 19 received Ad26.COV2.S at low or high dose, single or two shots; roughly five received placebo; per-sample allocation not given. At day 63 after the first vaccine or placebo injection, samples were drawn. Participants' vaccine, an Ad26 vector, delivered Wuhan-strain SARS-CoV-2 spike. Assay used: immunoSEQ multiplex PCR; TCRdb lists only in-frame clones, some missing. This sample yields 500,000 or so clones, of which around 88% are seen a single time; 9.5% to 15% belongs to the top ten. The CDR3 length is 16 residues. Looked up from germline, CDR1 is MDHEN and CDR2 is SYDVKM. Trimming pared 6 bases from V and 6 bases from J, leaving 23 bases between. These data originate in a study of Ad26.COV2.S vaccination and SARS-CoV-2 variants. Across the whole study: Once, or twice with 56 days between doses, Ad26.COV2.S was given intramuscularly. Study observations and caveats: It is possible that the TCR breadth and depth analyses underestimated the total T cell responses.

The rearrangement links TRBV28 to TRBJ1-2, with a possible D match to TRBD1 (6 bases). The starting material was peripheral blood, obtained in a trial of Ad26.COV2.S vaccine versus placebo. This TCR came from a person between 18 and 65 years old who received the Ad26.COV2.S COVID-19 vaccine or a placebo. The CDR3 spells CASSLTHPEGENGYTF. The CDR3 DNA reads TGTGCCAGCAGCCTAACCCACCCAGAGGGGGAGAATGGCTACACCTTC.